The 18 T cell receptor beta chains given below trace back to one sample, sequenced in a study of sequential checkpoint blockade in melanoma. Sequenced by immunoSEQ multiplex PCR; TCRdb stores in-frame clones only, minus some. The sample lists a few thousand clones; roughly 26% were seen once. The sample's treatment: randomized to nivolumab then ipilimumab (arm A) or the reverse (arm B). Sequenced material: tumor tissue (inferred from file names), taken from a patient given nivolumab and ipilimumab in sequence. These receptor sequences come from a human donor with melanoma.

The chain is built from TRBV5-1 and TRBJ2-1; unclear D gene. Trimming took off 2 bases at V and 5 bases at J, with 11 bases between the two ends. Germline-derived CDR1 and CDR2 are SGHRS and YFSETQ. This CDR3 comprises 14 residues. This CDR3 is CASSFSWPNNEQFF. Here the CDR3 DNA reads TGCGCCAGCAGCTTTTCATGGCCCAACAATGAGCAGTTCTTC.

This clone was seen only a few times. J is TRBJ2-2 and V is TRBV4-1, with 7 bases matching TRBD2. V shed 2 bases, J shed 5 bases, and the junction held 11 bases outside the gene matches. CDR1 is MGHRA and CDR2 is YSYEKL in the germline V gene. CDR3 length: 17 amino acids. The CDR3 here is CASSQSHPLAVTGELFF. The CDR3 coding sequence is TGCGCCAGCAGCCAAAGCCATCCCCTAGCGGTAACCGGGGAGCTGTTTTTT.

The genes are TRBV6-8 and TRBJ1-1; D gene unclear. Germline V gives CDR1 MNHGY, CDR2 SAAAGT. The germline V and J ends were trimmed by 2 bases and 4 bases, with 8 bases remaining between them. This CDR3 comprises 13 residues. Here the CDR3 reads CASSYAVGTEAFF. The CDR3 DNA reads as TGTGCCAGCAGTTACGCGGTTGGCACTGAAGCTTTCTTT.

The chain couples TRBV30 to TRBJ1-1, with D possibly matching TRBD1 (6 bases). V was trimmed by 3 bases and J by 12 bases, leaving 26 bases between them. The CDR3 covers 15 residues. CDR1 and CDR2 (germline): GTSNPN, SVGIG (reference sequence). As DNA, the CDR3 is TGTGCCTGGAGACCCGCGAACACAGGGAATTCCAAAACTTTCTTT. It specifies CAWRPANTGNSKTFF.

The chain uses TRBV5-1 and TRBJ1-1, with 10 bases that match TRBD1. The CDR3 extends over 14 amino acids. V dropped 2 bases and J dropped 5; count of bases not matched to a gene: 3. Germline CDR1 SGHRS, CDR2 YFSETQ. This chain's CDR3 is CASSFWTGGTEAFF. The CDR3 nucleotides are TGCGCCAGCAGCTTCTGGACAGGGGGGACTGAAGCTTTCTTT. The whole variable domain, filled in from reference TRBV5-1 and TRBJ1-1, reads KAGVTQTPRYLIKTRGQQVTLSCSPISGHRSVSWYQQTPGQGLQFLFEYFSETQRNKGNFPGRFSGRQFSNSRSEMNVSTLELGDSALYLCASSFWTGGTEAFFGQGTRLTVV.

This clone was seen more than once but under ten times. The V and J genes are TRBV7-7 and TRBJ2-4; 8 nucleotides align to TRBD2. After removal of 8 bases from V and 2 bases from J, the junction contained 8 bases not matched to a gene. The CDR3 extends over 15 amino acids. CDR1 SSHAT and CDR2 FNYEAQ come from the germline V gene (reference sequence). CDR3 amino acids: CASEGTSRTKNIQYF. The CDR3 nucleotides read TGTGCCAGCGAAGGGACTAGTCGGACCAAAAACATTCAGTACTTC.

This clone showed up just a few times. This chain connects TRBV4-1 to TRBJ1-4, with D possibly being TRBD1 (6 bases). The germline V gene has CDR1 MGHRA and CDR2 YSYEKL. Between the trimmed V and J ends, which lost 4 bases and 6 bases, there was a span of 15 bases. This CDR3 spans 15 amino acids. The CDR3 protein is CASSRGGGSHEKLFF. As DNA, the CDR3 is TGCGCCAGCAGCCGAGGGGGGGGAAGCCATGAAAAACTGTTTTTT.

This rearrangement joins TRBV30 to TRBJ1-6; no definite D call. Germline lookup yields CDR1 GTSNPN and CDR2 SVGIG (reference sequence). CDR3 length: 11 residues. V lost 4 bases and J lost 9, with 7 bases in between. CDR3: CAWTASSPLHF. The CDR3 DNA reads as TGTGCCTGGACAGCGAGTTCACCCCTCCACTTT.

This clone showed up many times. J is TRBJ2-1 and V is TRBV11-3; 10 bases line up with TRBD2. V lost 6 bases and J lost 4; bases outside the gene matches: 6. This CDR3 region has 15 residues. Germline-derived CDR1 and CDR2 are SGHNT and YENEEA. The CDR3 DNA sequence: TGTGCCAGCAGACTGAGCGGGAGGGCTTACAATGAGCAGTTCTTC. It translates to CASRLSGRAYNEQFF.

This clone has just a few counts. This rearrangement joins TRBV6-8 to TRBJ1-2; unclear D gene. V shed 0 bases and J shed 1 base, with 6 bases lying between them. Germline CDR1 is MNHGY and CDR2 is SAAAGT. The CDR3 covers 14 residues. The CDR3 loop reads CASSYSTFNYGYTF. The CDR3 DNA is TGTGCCAGCAGTTACTCGACCTTTAACTATGGCTACACCTTC.

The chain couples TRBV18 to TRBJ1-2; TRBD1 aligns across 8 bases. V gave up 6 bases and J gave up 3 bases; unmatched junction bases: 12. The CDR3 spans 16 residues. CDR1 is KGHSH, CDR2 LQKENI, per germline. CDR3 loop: CASSSAGGVKDYGYTF. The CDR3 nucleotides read TGTGCCAGCTCTAGCGCAGGGGGCGTGAAAGACTATGGCTACACCTTC. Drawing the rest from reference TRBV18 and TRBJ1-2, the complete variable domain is NAGVMQNPRHLVRRRGQEARLRCSPMKGHSHVYWYRQLPEEGLKFMVYLQKENIIDESGMPKERFSAEFPKEGPSILRIQQVVRGDSAAYFCASSSAGGVKDYGYTFGSGTRLTVV.

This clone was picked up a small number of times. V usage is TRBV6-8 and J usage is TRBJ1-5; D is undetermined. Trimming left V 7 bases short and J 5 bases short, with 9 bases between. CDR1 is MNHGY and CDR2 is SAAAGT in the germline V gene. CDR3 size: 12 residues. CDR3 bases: TGTGCCAGCAAGGAGGGTCATCAGCCCCAGCATTTT. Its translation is CASKEGHQPQHF.

The CDR3 region is CAWSVLGTYGYTF. In nucleotides, the CDR3 is TGTGCCTGGAGTGTTCTGGGAACCTATGGCTACACCTTC. The genes are TRBV30 and TRBJ1-2, with no clear D. This CDR3 comprises 13 residues. The V end lost 0 bases, the J end lost 4 bases, and 9 bases lay between the germline ends. Looked up from germline, CDR1 is GTSNPN and CDR2 is SVGIG (reference sequence).

The CDR3 DNA reads as TGCGCCAGCAGCTTGGGGACGTTTCTAGCCAAAAACATTCAGTACTTC. Residues: CASSLGTFLAKNIQYF. The chain links TRBV5-1 to TRBJ2-4; D is ambiguous. V shed 0 bases and J shed 0 bases, with 10 bases lying between them. Germline loops: CDR1 SGHRS, CDR2 YFSETQ. This CDR3 comprises 16 residues.

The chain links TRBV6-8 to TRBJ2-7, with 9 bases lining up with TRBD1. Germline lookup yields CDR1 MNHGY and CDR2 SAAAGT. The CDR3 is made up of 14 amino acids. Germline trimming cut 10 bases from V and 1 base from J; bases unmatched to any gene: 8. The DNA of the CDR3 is TGTGCCATGGCGAGACAGGGGGATTCCTACGAGCAGTACTTC. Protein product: CAMARQGDSYEQYF.

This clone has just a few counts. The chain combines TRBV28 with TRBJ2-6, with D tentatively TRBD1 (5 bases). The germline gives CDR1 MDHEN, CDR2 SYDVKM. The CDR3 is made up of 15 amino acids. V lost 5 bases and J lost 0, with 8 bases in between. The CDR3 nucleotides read TGTGCCAGCAGTGGGGCAAGCTCTGGGGCCAACGTCCTGACTTTC. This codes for CASSGASSGANVLTF. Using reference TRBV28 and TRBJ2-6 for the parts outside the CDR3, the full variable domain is DVKVTQSSRYLVKRTGEKVFLECVQDMDHENMFWYRQDPGLGLRLIYFSYDVKMKEKGDIPEGYSVSREKKERFSLILESASTNQTSMYLCASSGASSGANVLTFGAGSRLTVL.

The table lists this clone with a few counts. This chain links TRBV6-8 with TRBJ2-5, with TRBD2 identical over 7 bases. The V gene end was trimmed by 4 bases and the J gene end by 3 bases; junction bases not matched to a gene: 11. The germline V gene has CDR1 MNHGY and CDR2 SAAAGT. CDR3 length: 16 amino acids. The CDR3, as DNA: TGTGCCAGCAGTTCGATACGTCTAGCGGCCAAAGAGACCCAGTACTTC. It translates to CASSSIRLAAKETQYF.

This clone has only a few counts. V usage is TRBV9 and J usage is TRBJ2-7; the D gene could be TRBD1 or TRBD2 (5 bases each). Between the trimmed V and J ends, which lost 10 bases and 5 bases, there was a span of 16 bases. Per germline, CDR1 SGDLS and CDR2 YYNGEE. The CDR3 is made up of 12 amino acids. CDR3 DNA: TGTGCCGCCGGGACCGCCAATAACGAGCAGTACTTC. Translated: CAAGTANNEQYF.